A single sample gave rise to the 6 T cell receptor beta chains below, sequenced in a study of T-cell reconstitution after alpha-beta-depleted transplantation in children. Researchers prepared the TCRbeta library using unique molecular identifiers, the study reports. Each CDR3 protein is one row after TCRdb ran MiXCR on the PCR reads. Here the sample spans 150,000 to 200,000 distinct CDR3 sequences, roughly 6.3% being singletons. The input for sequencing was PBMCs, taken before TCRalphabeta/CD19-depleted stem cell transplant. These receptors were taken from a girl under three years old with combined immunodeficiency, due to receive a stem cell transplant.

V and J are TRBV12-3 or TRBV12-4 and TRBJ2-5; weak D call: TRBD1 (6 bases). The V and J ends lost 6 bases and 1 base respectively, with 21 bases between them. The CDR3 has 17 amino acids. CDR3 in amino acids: CASSHPGRQEIQETQYF. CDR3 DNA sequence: TGTGCCAGCAGCCACCCGGGGAGACAGGAGATCCAAGAGACCCAGTACTTC.

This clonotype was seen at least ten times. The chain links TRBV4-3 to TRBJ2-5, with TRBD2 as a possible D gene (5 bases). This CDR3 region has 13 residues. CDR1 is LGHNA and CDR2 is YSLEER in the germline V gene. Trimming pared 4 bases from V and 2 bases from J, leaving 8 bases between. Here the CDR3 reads CASSPRRQETQYF. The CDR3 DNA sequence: TGCGCCAGCAGCCCACGGAGGCAAGAGACCCAGTACTTC.

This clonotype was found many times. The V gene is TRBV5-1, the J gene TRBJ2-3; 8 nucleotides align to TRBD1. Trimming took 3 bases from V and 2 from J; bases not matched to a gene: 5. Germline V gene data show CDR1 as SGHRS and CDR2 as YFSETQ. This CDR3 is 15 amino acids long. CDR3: CASSSRTGNTDTQYF. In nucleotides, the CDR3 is TGCGCCAGCAGCTCCCGGACAGGGAACACAGATACGCAGTATTTT.

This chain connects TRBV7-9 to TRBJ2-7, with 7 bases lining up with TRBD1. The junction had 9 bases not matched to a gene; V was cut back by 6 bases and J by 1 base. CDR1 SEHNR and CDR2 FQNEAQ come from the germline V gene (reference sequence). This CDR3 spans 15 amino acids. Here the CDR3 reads CASSQGVRGSYEQYF. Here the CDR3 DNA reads TGTGCCAGCAGTCAGGGGGTACGGGGTTCCTACGAGCAGTACTTC.

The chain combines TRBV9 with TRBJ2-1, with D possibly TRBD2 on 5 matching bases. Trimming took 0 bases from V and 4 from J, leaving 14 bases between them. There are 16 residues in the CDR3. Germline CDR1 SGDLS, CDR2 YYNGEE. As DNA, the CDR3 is TGTGCCAGCAGCGTAGGAGGGTCTGTTGCATACAATGAGCAGTTCTTC. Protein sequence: CASSVGGSVAYNEQFF.

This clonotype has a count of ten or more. CDR3 DNA: TGTGCCAGCAGCCAATCCGGGAACGCAGACAATGAGCAGTTCTTC. Residues: CASSQSGNADNEQFF. This chain links TRBV4-2 with TRBJ2-1; D possibly corresponds to TRBD2 (5 bases). Germline V CDR1 and CDR2: LGHNA, YNFKEQ. The CDR3 is 15 amino acids. The germline V and J ends were trimmed by 2 bases and 5 bases, with 13 bases remaining between them.